This T cell receptor beta chain was recorded in a study of cytomegalovirus exposure and HLA in healthy donors. The study's findings and limits: Across donors, most TCRs were seen rarely, yet some public ones were widespread. There were fewer than 200 TCR beta chains listed as cytomegalovirus-associated.

This CDR3 comprises 16 residues. V lost 0 bases to trimming and J lost 2 bases, with 12 bases between them. Looked up from germline, CDR1 is SGHRS and CDR2 is YFSETQ. Notes on this clone: Antigen unknown.

The assay was immunoSEQ multiplex PCR, and TCRdb's table has in-frame clones only and misses some. This sample has some 210,000 clones, with around 86% found just once. Sequenced input: PBMCs. The V gene is TRBV5-1, the J gene TRBJ1-3; a possible D gene is TRBD1 (5 bases). The TCR comes from a woman between 18 and 30 years old in good health and CMV-seropositive. CDR3 region: CASSLGAREPGNTIYF. The CDR3 DNA sequence: TGCGCCAGCAGCTTGGGGGCCAGGGAACCTGGAAACACCATATATTTT. Complete variable domain (other parts from reference TRBV5-1 and TRBJ1-3): KAGVTQTPRYLIKTRGQQVTLSCSPISGHRSVSWYQQTPGQGLQFLFEYFSETQRNKGNFPGRFSGRQFSNSRSEMNVSTLELGDSALYLCASSLGAREPGNTIYFGEGSWLTVV.